The count of the clone carrying this T cell receptor beta chain is one. Its cognate antigen is unknown. This entry comes from a study of shared clonotypes between healthy human individuals. Turning to the study itself: CD8 memory received one plate per donor, CD8 naive two, CD4 memory three and CD4 naive three. General study findings and limits: The sharing of 4% to 5.5% of naive CD4 clonotypes was seen across a handful of donors.

Clones were sequenced by immunoSEQ multiplex PCR, and TCRdb holds only the in-frame ones, with some missing. The profile covers over a million clones, with roughly 95% appearing a single time and about 1.2% taken by the ten largest. Those who donated, Caucasian adults without exception, all lived in Nashville, Tennessee. The specimen sequenced was naive CD4+ T cells sorted from blood. Subset here: CD45RA+ positively selected. The receptor was derived from a man aged 25 to 45 in good health.

The CDR3 region has the DNA TGTGCCAGCAGCTTCCCCCTAGCGGAAGAGACCCAGTACTTC. Its protein product is CASSFPLAEETQYF. The V call is TRBV7-8, the J call TRBJ2-5; TRBD2 agrees at 7 bases. J was trimmed by 3 bases and V by 3 bases; bases with no gene match: 4. The germline V gene encodes CDR1 SGHVS and CDR2 FQNEAQ. CDR3 length: 14 amino acids. The full variable domain, with the rest looked up from reference TRBV7-8 and TRBJ2-5, is GAGVSQSPRYKVAKRGQDVALRCDPISGHVSLFWYQQALGQGPEFLTYFQNEAQLDKSGLPSDRFFAERPEGSVSTLKIQRTQQEDSAVYLCASSFPLAEETQYFGPGTRLLVL.